These 30 T cell receptor beta chains share one sample of origin, sequenced in a study of blood T cell repertoires in COVID-19. Clones were sequenced by immunoSEQ multiplex PCR, and TCRdb holds only the in-frame ones, with some missing. The top ten hold 8.5% to 10% of the sample, which has approximately 210,000 clones, 81% seen once. The sequenced sample was PBMCs or T cells enriched from blood (not recorded which). These receptors originate from a woman aged 45-65 years with acute COVID-19.

The chain joins TRBV10-2 to TRBJ2-1; 13 nucleotides line up with TRBD2. V was clipped by 6 bases and J by 6 bases; unmatched bases: 5. This CDR3 region has 15 residues. The germline V gene has CDR1 WSHSY and CDR2 SAAADI. CDR3 nucleotides: TGCGCCAGCAGAACTAGCGGGGGGGCTTCCAATGAGCAGTTCTTC. Translated, it gives CASRTSGGASNEQFF.

The table lists this clone with a count of one. V gene TRBV7-2 combines with J gene TRBJ1-1; no definite D call. CDR3 size: 14 residues. From germline, CDR1 is SGHTA and CDR2 FQGNSA. The V end lost 2 bases, the J end lost 0 bases, and 7 bases lay between the germline ends. CDR3 residues: CASSLYHLNTEAFF. The DNA for the CDR3 is TGTGCCAGCAGCTTATACCACTTGAACACTGAAGCTTTCTTT.

This clone has more than one count but fewer than ten. This sequence joins TRBV27 and TRBJ2-5; 8 positions match TRBD1. Trimming at V came to 3 bases and at J to 5 bases, leaving 8 bases not matched to a gene. The CDR3 is 15 amino acids. Germline CDR1 is MNHEY and CDR2 is SMNVEV (reference sequence). The DNA of the CDR3 is TGTGCCAGCAGTTTCAAGACAGGGGCTCAGGAGACCCAGTACTTC. Amino acids: CASSFKTGAQETQYF.

CDR3 sequence (DNA): TGTGCCAGCAGCTTGGACGAAGGGGGTGTGGAGACCCAGTACTTC. This translates into CASSLDEGGVETQYF. This sequence joins TRBV5-5 and TRBJ2-5; maybe TRBD1 (6 bases). The ends were cut back, 0 bases at V and 5 bases at J, with 14 bases in the middle. The CDR3 has 15 amino acids. Germline V gene lookup returns CDR1 SGHKS and CDR2 YYEKEE (reference sequence).

This chain joins TRBV28 and TRBJ1-3, with a weak D call TRBD1 (6 bases). The CDR3 runs to 13 residues. V was cut by 7 bases and J by 4 bases, with 11 bases left in between. Germline V gene lookup returns CDR1 MDHEN and CDR2 SYDVKM. The CDR3 bases are TGTGCCAGCACTCTGGGGGCCGGAAACACCATATATTTT. Encoded protein: CASTLGAGNTIYF.

The J gene is TRBJ2-3, the V gene TRBV6-4; 9 bases match TRBD1. Germline trimming cut 2 bases from V and 9 bases from J; bases unmatched to any gene: 6. Germline loops: CDR1 MRHNA, CDR2 SNTAGT. The CDR3 is made up of 14 amino acids. The DNA of the CDR3 is TGTGCCAGCAGTGACCTCGGACAGGGGAGCACGCAGTATTTT. It codes for CASSDLGQGSTQYF.

The chain is built from TRBV7-9 and TRBJ2-1, with 12 bases fitting TRBD2. The V gene's germline CDR1 is SEHNR and CDR2 FQNEAQ (reference sequence). The CDR3 sequence is 19 residues long. V trimming: 5 bases; J trimming: 8 bases; junction bases outside the gene matches: 19. DNA of the CDR3: TGTGCCAGCAGCCCCCTAGTTACCGGACTAGCGGGAATTTCGTATGAGCAGTTCTTC. Translating it yields CASSPLVTGLAGISYEQFF.

The V and J genes are TRBV24-1 and TRBJ2-1, with D tentatively TRBD1 (5 bases). Per germline, CDR1 KGHDR and CDR2 SFDVKD. V lost 4 bases, J lost 10 bases, and 10 bases lay in between. This CDR3 region has 12 residues. The CDR3 here is CATSDRSGEQFF. CDR3 nucleotides: TGTGCCACCAGTGACAGATCAGGGGAGCAGTTCTTC.

The J gene is TRBJ2-1, the V gene TRBV6-5, with a weak D call TRBD2 (5 bases). The ends were cut back, 3 bases at V and 9 bases at J, with 12 bases in the middle. The CDR3 is 13 amino acids. CDR1 MNHEY and CDR2 SVGAGI come from the germline V gene. CDR3 region: CASSYSEVFEQFF. CDR3 DNA: TGTGCCAGCAGTTATTCGGAGGTGTTTGAGCAGTTCTTC.

This chain connects TRBV2 to TRBJ2-5; possible D gene TRBD2, 5 bases. This CDR3 is 14 amino acids long. Trimming pared 8 bases from V and 5 bases from J, leaving 18 bases between. Per germline, CDR1 SNHLY and CDR2 FYNNEI. CDR3 in amino acids: CASLWLGTGETQYF. CDR3 in DNA: TGTGCCAGCCTATGGCTGGGAACGGGGGAGACCCAGTACTTC.

The V and J genes are TRBV5-4 and TRBJ2-5, with TRBD1 as a possible D gene (6 bases). Germline-derived CDR1 and CDR2 are SGHNT and YYREEE (reference sequence). The CDR3 is made up of 16 amino acids. The germline V and J ends were trimmed by 4 bases and 2 bases, with 18 bases remaining between them. The CDR3 loop is CASSNPRGYNQETQYF. The CDR3 DNA is TGTGCCAGCAGCAATCCGAGGGGGTATAATCAAGAGACCCAGTACTTC. The full variable domain, completed using reference TRBV5-4 and TRBJ2-5, is ETGVTQSPTHLIKTRGQQVTLRCSSQSGHNTVSWYQQALGQGPQFIFQYYREEENGRGNFPPRFSGLQFPNYSSELNVNALELDDSALYLCASSNPRGYNQETQYFGPGTRLLVL.

In its sample, this clone was seen once. The genes are TRBV7-8 and TRBJ2-7; a weak D match, TRBD1 (6 bases). CDR1 and CDR2 (germline): SGHVS, FQNEAQ. CDR3 length: 17 amino acids. V was pared by 1 base and J by 0 bases, with 16 bases between. CDR3 amino acids: CASSLVRSRDTSYEQYF. The CDR3 region has the DNA TGTGCCAGCAGCTTAGTAAGGAGCCGGGACACCTCCTACGAGCAGTACTTC.

For the CDR3, the DNA is TGTGCCGGAGCCCAATCGAGGGACACTGAAGCTTTCTTT. Amino acids: CAGAQSRDTEAFF. J is TRBJ1-1 and V is TRBV7-9; no clear D. The ends were cut back, 11 bases at V and 3 bases at J, with 16 bases in the middle. The germline gives CDR1 SEHNR, CDR2 FQNEAQ (reference sequence). The CDR3 is made up of 13 amino acids.

This sequence joins TRBV11-2 and TRBJ1-2, with D tentatively TRBD1 (6 bases). Trimming shortened V by 6 bases and J by 4 bases, and 18 bases separated the two germline ends. Germline assignment: CDR1 SGHAT and CDR2 FQNNGV. CDR3 length equals 15 residues. In DNA form, the CDR3 reads TGTGCCAGCAGTTACTTTGGGGACACCCTCTATGGCTACACCTTC. Its translation: CASSYFGDTLYGYTF.

This clone appeared a few times. This chain joins TRBV7-2 and TRBJ2-7; a weak D match, TRBD2 (6 bases). CDR1 SGHTA and CDR2 FQGNSA come from the germline V gene. The CDR3 is 16 amino acids. V was cut by 5 bases and J by 0 bases, with 17 bases left in between. The CDR3 DNA follows: TGTGCCAGCAGCCCCAGTCGGGGACTGAGCTCCTACGAGCAGTACTTC. This gives the protein CASSPSRGLSSYEQYF.

The chain recombines TRBV3-1 (or the pseudogene TRBV3-2) with TRBJ1-6, with D possibly being TRBD1 (5 bases). The CDR3 runs to 14 residues. V was cut by 3 bases and J by 6 bases, with 9 bases left in between. Per the germline V gene, CDR1 is LGHDT and CDR2 is YNNKEL (reference sequence). CDR3 sequence: CASSQDMFNSPLHF. The DNA of the CDR3 is TGTGCCAGCAGCCAGGACATGTTTAATTCACCCCTCCACTTT.

The chain combines TRBV29-1 with TRBJ2-2; 9 bases agree with TRBD2. CDR3 length: 13 residues. V trimming: 6 bases; J trimming: 5 bases; junction bases outside the gene matches: 4. CDR1 is SQVTM, CDR2 ANQGSEA, per germline. CDR3 sequence: CSVLAGPTGELFF. The CDR3 nucleotides are TGCAGCGTCCTAGCGGGACCTACCGGGGAGCTGTTTTTT.

This clone has a handful of counts. The CDR3 loop reads CASSFSASTYNEQFF. The CDR3 nucleotides read TGTGCCAGCAGCTTCAGCGCGTCAACCTACAATGAGCAGTTCTTC. The rearrangement joins TRBV7-9 to TRBJ2-1; no reliable D call. Trimming cost V 3 bases and J 2 bases, with 11 bases left between them. The CDR3 sequence is 15 residues long. Germline V gene sequence: CDR1 SEHNR, CDR2 FQNEAQ (reference sequence).

This sequence joins TRBV4-3 and TRBJ2-1, with 9 bases that match TRBD1. V shed 3 bases and J 8 bases; nucleotides not matched to a gene: 11. The CDR3 has 16 residues. From germline, CDR1 is LGHNA and CDR2 YSLEER. The CDR3 here is CASSQDRDRVTDEQFF. The CDR3, as DNA: TGCGCCAGCAGCCAGGACCGGGACAGGGTGACGGATGAGCAGTTCTTC.

This clone was seen more than once but under ten times. J is TRBJ2-2 and V is TRBV7-8; unclear D gene. V was clipped by 1 base and J by 1 base, with 4 bases between them. The germline CDR1 and CDR2 sequences are SGHVS and FQNEAQ. CDR3 length: 14 amino acids. The DNA of the CDR3 is TGTGCCAGCAGCTTAGGGAGGAACACCGGGGAGCTGTTTTTT. This codes for CASSLGRNTGELFF.

The chain is built from TRBV7-9 and TRBJ2-1; D is perhaps TRBD2 (7 bases). Trimming cost V 6 bases and J 6 bases, with 12 bases left between them. The germline gives CDR1 SEHNR, CDR2 FQNEAQ (reference sequence). This CDR3 has 13 amino acids. For the CDR3, the DNA is TGTGCCAGCAGTGATCGGGGGGCCAATGAGCAGTTCTTC. Translating it yields CASSDRGANEQFF.

The chain is built from TRBV19 and TRBJ1-2; TRBD1 matches at 7 bases. J was trimmed by 2 bases and V by 3 bases; bases with no gene match: 6. The CDR3 is 15 amino acids. Germline-derived CDR1 and CDR2 are LNHDA and SQIVND (reference sequence). The chain's CDR3 is CASSMGGTANYGYTF. DNA for the CDR3: TGTGCCAGTAGTATGGGCGGGACAGCCAACTATGGCTACACCTTC.

V is TRBV4-3 and J is TRBJ1-4; D is undetermined. V lost 4 bases, J lost 4 bases, and 16 bases lay in between. CDR3 length: 16 residues. Germline V lookup: CDR1 LGHNA, CDR2 YSLEER. The DNA of the CDR3 is TGCGCCAGCAGCCTTGGCGGAGGGCTCGTTAATGAAAAACTGTTTTTT. Its translation is CASSLGGGLVNEKLFF.

J is TRBJ2-3 and V is TRBV3-1 (or the pseudogene TRBV3-2); D ambiguous. Trimming removed 0 bases from V and 2 bases from J, with 12 bases in between. Germline assignment: CDR1 LGHDT and CDR2 YNNKEL (reference sequence). This CDR3 contains 16 residues. The CDR3 reads CASSQEIVSYTDTQYF. DNA of the CDR3: TGTGCCAGCAGCCAAGAGATTGTCAGTTACACAGATACGCAGTATTTT.

This clone was seen once. The gene calls are TRBV2 and TRBJ2-1, with 10 nucleotides matching TRBD2. The CDR3 totals 15 residues. The V gene's germline CDR1 is SNHLY and CDR2 FYNNEI. The junction had 6 bases not matched to a gene; V was cut back by 1 base and J by 9 bases. The CDR3 sequence: CASSEEAGGRSEQFF. The CDR3 coding sequence is TGTGCCAGCAGTGAAGAAGCGGGGGGGCGATCTGAGCAGTTCTTC.

The chain joins TRBV5-1 to TRBJ2-7; 9 bases are a match to TRBD2. CDR1 SGHRS and CDR2 YFSETQ come from the germline V gene. CDR3 length: 19 residues. V trimming: 6 bases; J trimming: 0 bases; junction bases outside the gene matches: 19. For the CDR3, the DNA is TGCGCCAGCAAGAATTCCAGGGTCGAGCTAGCGGGGAACTCCTACGAGCAGTACTTC. Amino acids: CASKNSRVELAGNSYEQYF. Full variable domain (missing parts from reference TRBV5-1 and TRBJ2-7): KAGVTQTPRYLIKTRGQQVTLSCSPISGHRSVSWYQQTPGQGLQFLFEYFSETQRNKGNFPGRFSGRQFSNSRSEMNVSTLELGDSALYLCASKNSRVELAGNSYEQYFGPGTRLTVT.

This clone came up a few times. This chain connects TRBV7-9 to TRBJ1-6; TRBD1 agrees at 7 bases. The junction had 5 bases not matched to a gene; V was cut back by 3 bases and J by 0 bases. This CDR3 has 17 residues. CDR1 SEHNR and CDR2 FQNEAQ come from the germline V gene (reference sequence). The CDR3 sequence: CASSLGDSRSYNSPLHF. CDR3 nucleotides: TGTGCCAGCAGCTTGGGGGACAGTCGCTCCTATAATTCACCCCTCCACTTT.

The gene calls are TRBV6-2 or TRBV6-3 and TRBJ1-4; D unresolved. V was trimmed by 6 bases and J by 3 bases, leaving 17 bases between them. CDR3 length: 16 amino acids. Germline V lookup: CDR1 MNHEY, CDR2 SVGEGT. This CDR3 is CASSPVNLPANEKLFF. CDR3 DNA sequence: TGTGCCAGCAGCCCCGTCAACCTACCCGCTAATGAAAAACTGTTTTTT.

At least ten counts were recorded for this clone. The chain joins TRBV28 to TRBJ1-5, with 9 positions matching TRBD1. J lost 11 bases, V lost 8 bases, and 7 bases had no gene match. This CDR3 spans 12 amino acids. Germline V gene lookup returns CDR1 MDHEN and CDR2 SYDVKM. DNA of the CDR3: TGTGCCAGCCTTACGGGACAGGGTTCCCAGCATTTT. Translating it yields CASLTGQGSQHF.

The V call is TRBV7-9, the J call TRBJ1-6; TRBD1 matches at 8 bases. The CDR3 is 15 residues long. Trimming removed 0 bases from V and 7 bases from J; junction bases left unmatched: 2. CDR1 and CDR2 (germline): SEHNR, FQNEAQ (reference sequence). CDR3 DNA: TGTGCCAGCAGCTTAGCCGGACAGGGCAATTCACCCCTCCACTTT. Its protein product is CASSLAGQGNSPLHF.